The present T cell receptor (beta chain) was sequenced within a study of PD-1 blockade in mismatch repair-deficient tumors. As for the study in general: Enrolled about 2012-2016, patients had progressing, pretreated mismatch repair-deficient cancers of around 12 types.

Notes on the study in general: Rapid post-treatment expansion, then contraction, generally preceding radiologic response, marked tumor-resident clones.

Comments on this clone: What it binds is not known.

Libraries were prepared by immunoSEQ multiplex PCR; TCRdb keeps only in-frame clonotypes and omits some of them. Of about 51,000 clones in the sample, around 73% were seen once. CDR3 size: 16 residues. V was clipped by 1 base and J by 7 bases; unmatched bases: 10. Germline V lookup: CDR1 SEHNR, CDR2 FQNEAQ (reference sequence). All patients were mismatch repair deficient, assessed by either PCR or immunohistochemistry. The genes are TRBV7-9 and TRBJ2-7, with 10 bases identical to TRBD2. The material sequenced was peripheral blood, taken 4 weeks after starting pembrolizumab. This clonotype originated in an adult with mismatch repair-deficient cancer. CDR3 sequence: CASSLVSSGGPKEQYF. For the CDR3, the DNA is TGTGCCAGCAGCTTAGTATCTAGCGGGGGCCCAAAGGAGCAGTACTTC.